One and the same sample provided the 4 T cell receptor beta chains below, sequenced in a study of identifying expanded T cells in peripheral blood (dated by TCRdb to about 2019). Library generation was performed with the immunoSEQ multiplex PCR assay. This is the immuneACCESS table as TCRdb keeps it, with only in-frame sequences that have V and J called. A part of the clones is gone; compared with another copy, unresolved V genes explain less than half, and the rest is unexplained. This sample lists some 120,000 clones; around four fifths were detected once. 3% to 4% of the sample goes to the ten largest clones. Sequenced material: blood. The origin of the receptors is a person aged 18 to 75 in good health.

This clone was detected once. This chain uses TRBV11-3 with TRBJ1-1; TRBD1 might be the D (5 bases). V lost 3 bases and J 5 bases, leaving 10 bases between the germline ends. This CDR3 spans 13 amino acids. CDR1 SGHNT and CDR2 YENEEA come from the germline V gene. CDR3 sequence (DNA): TGTGCCAGCAGCTTGGTGGGGGGAACTGAAGCTTTCTTT. Protein sequence: CASSLVGGTEAFF.

This chain links TRBV29-1 with TRBJ2-1; D not certain. The V and J ends lost 5 bases and 0 bases respectively, with 5 bases between them. CDR3 length equals 12 residues. CDR1 and CDR2 (germline): SQVTM, ANQGSEA. CDR3 loop: CSVRSSYNEQFF. The CDR3 nucleotides read TGCAGCGTTAGGAGCTCCTACAATGAGCAGTTCTTC.

This chain uses TRBV9 with TRBJ2-2; a possible D gene is TRBD1 (5 bases). The CDR3 consists of 20 residues. The V end was cut by 0 bases, the J end by 6 bases, with 27 bases between. Germline V gene sequence: CDR1 SGDLS, CDR2 YYNGEE. For the CDR3, the DNA is TGTGCCAGCAGCGTAGCTTCTCTATCTTCAGGGCCCTCTCCACCCGGGGAGCTGTTTTTT. This translates into CASSVASLSSGPSPPGELFF.

This clone was found a few times. The chain employs TRBV2 and TRBJ2-7, with 7 nucleotides matching TRBD2. Looked up from germline, CDR1 is SNHLY and CDR2 is FYNNEI. Trimming at V came to 3 bases and at J to 0 bases, leaving 8 bases not matched to a gene. The CDR3 totals 16 residues. CDR3 nucleotide sequence: TGTGCCAGCAGTGATATTGGGGGGGGAAGCTCCTACGAGCAGTACTTC. Amino acids: CASSDIGGGSSYEQYF.